The source of this T cell receptor (beta chain) is a study of regulatory T cells in long-lasting Graves disease. Investigators prepared the TCR beta libraries by applying iRepertoire HTBI primers and Arm-PCR of CDR3 regions. TCRdb redid the calling of the multiplex PCR reads with MiXCR, one entry per CDR3 protein. Seen here are approximately 350,000 distinct CDR3 sequences, 10% to 15% observed once, and the top ten hold over 15%. The CDR3 spans 19 residues. The germline CDR1 and CDR2 sequences are KGHDR and SFDVKD. V lost 4 bases, J lost 5 bases, and 28 bases lay in between. This clonotype showed up many times. Time point in this sample: newly diagnosed GD, antithyroid drugs for less than 3 months. Following extraction of RNA from PBMCs, that RNA was used to make the TCR library. Tubes containing EDTA received about 9.7 milliliters of drawn peripheral blood. The same specimen was also included in a second study, on T cells in Graves' hyperthyroidism and ophthalmopathy. From that paper: No ophthalmopathy progression within 18 months constituted stable Graves' hyperthyroidism. Clonotypes that were expanded in thyroid above 0.001 mostly appeared in blood too.

This rearrangement joins TRBV24-1 to TRBJ1-1, with D maybe TRBD1 (6 bases). The sample was peripheral blood mononuclear cells (PBMCs), taken at new diagnosis, from a patient treated with antithyroid drugs. The TCR comes from a woman between 18 and 30 years old with Graves disease. CDR3 in DNA: TGTGCCACCAGTGACCAGGATGACACGGGACACCCGAGGGGGACTGAAGCTTTCTTT. It yields the protein CATSDQDDTGHPRGTEAFF.